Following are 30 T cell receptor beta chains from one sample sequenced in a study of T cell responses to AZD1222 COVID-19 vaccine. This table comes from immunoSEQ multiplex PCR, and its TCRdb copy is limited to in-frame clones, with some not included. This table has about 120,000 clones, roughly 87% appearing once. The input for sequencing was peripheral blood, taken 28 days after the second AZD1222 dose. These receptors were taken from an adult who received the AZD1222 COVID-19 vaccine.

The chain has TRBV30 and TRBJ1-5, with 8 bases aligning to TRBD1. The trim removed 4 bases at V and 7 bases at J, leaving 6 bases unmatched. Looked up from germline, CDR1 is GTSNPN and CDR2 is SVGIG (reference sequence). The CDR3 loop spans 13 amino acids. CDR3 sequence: CAWNTGGLQPQHF. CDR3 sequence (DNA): TGTGCCTGGAATACAGGGGGTCTGCAGCCCCAGCATTTT.

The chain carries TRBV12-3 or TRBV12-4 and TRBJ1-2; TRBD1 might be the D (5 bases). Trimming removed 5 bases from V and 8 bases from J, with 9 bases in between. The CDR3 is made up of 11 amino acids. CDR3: CASSDSLGYTF. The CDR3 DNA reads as TGTGCCAGCAGTGACAGTCTGGGCTACACCTTC.

CDR3 residues: CASSLAGGAPTEAFF. The CDR3 nucleotides are TGTGCCAGCAGCTTGGCCGGGGGGGCCCCTACTGAAGCTTTCTTT. V is TRBV11-2 and J is TRBJ1-1; tentatively, D is TRBD1 (6 bases). CDR1 is SGHAT and CDR2 is FQNNGV in the germline V gene. Deletions cut 3 bases from V and 5 bases from J, with 16 bases between. The CDR3 runs 15 residues.

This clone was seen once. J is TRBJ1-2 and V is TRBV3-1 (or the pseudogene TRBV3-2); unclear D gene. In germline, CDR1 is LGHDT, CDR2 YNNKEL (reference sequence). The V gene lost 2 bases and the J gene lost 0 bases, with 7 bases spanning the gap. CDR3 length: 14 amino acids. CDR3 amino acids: CASSQYEANYGYTF. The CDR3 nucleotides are TGTGCCAGCAGCCAATATGAGGCTAACTATGGCTACACCTTC.

The CDR3: CASSFEQGALETQYF. CDR3 DNA sequence: TGTGCCAGCAGCTTCGAACAGGGGGCTTTAGAGACCCAGTACTTC. The genes are TRBV5-5 and TRBJ2-5, with TRBD1 matching over 9 bases. Looked up from germline, CDR1 is SGHKS and CDR2 is YYEKEE (reference sequence). The CDR3 consists of 15 residues. V was pared by 2 bases and J by 4 bases, with 6 bases of the junction left unmatched.

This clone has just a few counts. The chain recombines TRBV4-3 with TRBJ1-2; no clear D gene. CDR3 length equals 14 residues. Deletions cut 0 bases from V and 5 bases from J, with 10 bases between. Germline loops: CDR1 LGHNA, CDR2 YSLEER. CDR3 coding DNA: TGCGCCAGCAGCCAAGATTTACAGCCTTATGGCTACACCTTC. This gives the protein CASSQDLQPYGYTF.

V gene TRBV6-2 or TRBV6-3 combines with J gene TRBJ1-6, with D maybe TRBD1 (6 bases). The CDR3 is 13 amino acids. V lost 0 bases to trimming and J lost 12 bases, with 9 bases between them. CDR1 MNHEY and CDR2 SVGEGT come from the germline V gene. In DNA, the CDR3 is TGTGCCAGCAGTTACTCAGCAGGGGTACCCCTCCACTTT. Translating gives CASSYSAGVPLHF.

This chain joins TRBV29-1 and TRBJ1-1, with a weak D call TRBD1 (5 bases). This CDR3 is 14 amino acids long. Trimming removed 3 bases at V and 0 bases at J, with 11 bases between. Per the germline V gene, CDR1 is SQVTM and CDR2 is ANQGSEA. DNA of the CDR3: TGCAGCGTTGACCTTACAGGTATGAACACTGAAGCTTTCTTT. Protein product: CSVDLTGMNTEAFF. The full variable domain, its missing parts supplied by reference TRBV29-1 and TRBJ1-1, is SAVISQKPSRDICQRGTSLTIQCQVDSQVTMMFWYRQQPGQSLTLIATANQGSEATYESGFVIDKFPISRPNLTFSTLTVSNMSPEDSSIYLCSVDLTGMNTEAFFGQGTRLTVV.

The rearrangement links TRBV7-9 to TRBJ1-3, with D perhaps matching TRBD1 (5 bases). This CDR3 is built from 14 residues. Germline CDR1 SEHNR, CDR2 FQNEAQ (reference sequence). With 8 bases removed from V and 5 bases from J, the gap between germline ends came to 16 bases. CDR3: CASGRDGGRNTIYF. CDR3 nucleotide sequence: TGTGCCAGCGGCCGGGACGGTGGGAGAAACACCATATATTTT. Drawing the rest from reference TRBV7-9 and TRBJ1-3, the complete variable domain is DTGVSQNPRHKITKRGQNVTFRCDPISEHNRLYWYRQTLGQGPEFLTYFQNEAQLEKSRLLSDRFSAERPKGSFSTLEIQRTEQGDSAMYLCASGRDGGRNTIYFGEGSWLTVV.

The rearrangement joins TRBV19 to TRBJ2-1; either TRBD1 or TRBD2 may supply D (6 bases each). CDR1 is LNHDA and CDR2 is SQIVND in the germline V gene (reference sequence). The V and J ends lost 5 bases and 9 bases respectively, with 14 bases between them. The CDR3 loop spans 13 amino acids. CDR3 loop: CASSPRGDGEQFF. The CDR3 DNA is TGTGCCAGTAGTCCGAGGGGGGATGGTGAGCAGTTCTTC.

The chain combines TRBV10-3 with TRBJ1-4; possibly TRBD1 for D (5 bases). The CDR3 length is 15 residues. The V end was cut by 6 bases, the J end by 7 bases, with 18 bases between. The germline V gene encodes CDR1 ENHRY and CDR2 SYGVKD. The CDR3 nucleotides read TGTGCCATCAGCGGGGCAGGACTCCCTGGTGAAAAACTGTTTTTT. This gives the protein CAISGAGLPGEKLFF.

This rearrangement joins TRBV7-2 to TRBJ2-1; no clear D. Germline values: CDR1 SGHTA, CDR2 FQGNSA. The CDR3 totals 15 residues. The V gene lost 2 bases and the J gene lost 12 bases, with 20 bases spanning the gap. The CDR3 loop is CASSLRGQMDGGQFF. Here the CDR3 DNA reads TGTGCCAGCAGCTTAAGAGGTCAGATGGACGGTGGGCAGTTCTTC.

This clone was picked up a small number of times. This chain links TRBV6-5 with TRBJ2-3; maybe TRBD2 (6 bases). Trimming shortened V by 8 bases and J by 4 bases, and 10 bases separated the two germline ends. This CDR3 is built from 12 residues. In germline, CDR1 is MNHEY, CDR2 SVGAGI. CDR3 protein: CASPGGADTQYF. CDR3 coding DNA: TGTGCCAGCCCCGGGGGAGCAGATACGCAGTATTTT.

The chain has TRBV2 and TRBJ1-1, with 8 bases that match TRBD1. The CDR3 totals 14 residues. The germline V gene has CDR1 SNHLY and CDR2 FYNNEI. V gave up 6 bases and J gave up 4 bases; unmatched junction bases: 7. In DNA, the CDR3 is TGTGCCAGCAGCCGGGACAGGAGGATCACTGAAGCTTTCTTT. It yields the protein CASSRDRRITEAFF.

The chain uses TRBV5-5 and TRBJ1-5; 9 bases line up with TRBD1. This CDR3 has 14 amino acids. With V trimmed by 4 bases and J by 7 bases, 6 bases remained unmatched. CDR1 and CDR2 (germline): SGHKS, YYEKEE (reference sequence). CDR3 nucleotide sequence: TGTGCCAGCAGCCGGGACAGGGTAGACCAGCCCCAGCATTTT. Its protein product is CASSRDRVDQPQHF.

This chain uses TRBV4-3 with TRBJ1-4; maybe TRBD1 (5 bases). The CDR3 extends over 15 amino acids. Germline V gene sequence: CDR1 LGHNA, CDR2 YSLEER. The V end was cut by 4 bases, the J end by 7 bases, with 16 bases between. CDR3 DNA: TGCGCCAGCAGCCCATCGGGGGAAGTGGGTGAAAAACTGTTTTTT. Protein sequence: CASSPSGEVGEKLFF.

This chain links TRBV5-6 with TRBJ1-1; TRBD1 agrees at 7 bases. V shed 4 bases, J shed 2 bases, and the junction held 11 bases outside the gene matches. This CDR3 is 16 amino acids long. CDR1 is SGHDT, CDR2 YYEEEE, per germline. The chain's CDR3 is CASSNYQGGLNTEAFF. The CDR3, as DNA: TGTGCCAGCAGCAATTACCAGGGGGGGCTTAACACTGAAGCTTTCTTT. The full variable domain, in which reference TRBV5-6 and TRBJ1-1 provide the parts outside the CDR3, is DAGVTQSPTHLIKTRGQQVTLRCSPKSGHDTVSWYQQALGQGPQFIFQYYEEEERQRGNFPDRFSGHQFPNYSSELNVNALLLGDSALYLCASSNYQGGLNTEAFFGQGTRLTVV.

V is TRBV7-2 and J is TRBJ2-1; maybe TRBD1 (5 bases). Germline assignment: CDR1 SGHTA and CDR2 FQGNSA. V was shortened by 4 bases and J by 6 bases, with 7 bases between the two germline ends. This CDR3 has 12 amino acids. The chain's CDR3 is CASSSGINEQFF. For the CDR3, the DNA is TGTGCCAGCAGCTCAGGGATCAATGAGCAGTTCTTC.

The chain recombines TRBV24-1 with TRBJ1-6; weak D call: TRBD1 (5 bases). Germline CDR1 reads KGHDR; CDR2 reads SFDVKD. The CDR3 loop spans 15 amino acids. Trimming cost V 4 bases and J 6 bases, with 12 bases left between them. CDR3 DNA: TGTGCCACCAGTGACCCGAGACAGCCTAATTCACCCCTCCACTTT. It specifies CATSDPRQPNSPLHF.

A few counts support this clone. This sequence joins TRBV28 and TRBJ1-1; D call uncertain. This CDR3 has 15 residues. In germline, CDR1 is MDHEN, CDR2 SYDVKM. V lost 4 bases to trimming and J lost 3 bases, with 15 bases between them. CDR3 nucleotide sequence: TGTGCCAGCAGTTCCACGAAGCGCTGGGACACTGAAGCTTTCTTT. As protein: CASSSTKRWDTEAFF.

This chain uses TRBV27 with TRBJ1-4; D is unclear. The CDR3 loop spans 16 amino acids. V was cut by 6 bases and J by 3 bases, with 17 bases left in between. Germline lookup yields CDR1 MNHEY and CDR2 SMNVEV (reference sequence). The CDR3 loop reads CASRNGPGGPNEKLFF. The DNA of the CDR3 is TGTGCCAGCAGGAACGGACCCGGCGGACCTAATGAAAAACTGTTTTTT. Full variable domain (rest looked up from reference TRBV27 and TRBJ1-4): EAQVTQNPRYLITVTGKKLTVTCSQNMNHEYMSWYRQDPGLGLRQIYYSMNVEVTDKGDVPEGYKVSRKEKRNFPLILESPSPNQTSLYFCASRNGPGGPNEKLFFGSGTQLSVL.

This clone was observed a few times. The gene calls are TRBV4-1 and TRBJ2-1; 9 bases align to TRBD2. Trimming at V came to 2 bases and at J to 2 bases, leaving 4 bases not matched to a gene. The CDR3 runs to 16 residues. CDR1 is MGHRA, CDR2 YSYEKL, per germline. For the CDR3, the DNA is TGCGCCAGCAGCCAAAAAGCGGGGGGTACCTACAATGAGCAGTTCTTC. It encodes CASSQKAGGTYNEQFF.

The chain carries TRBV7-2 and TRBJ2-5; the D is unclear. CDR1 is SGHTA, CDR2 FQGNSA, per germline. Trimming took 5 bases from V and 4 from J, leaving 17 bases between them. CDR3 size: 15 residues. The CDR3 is CASSPGPFVGETQYF. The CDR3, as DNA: TGTGCCAGCAGCCCCGGGCCCTTTGTGGGAGAGACCCAGTACTTC.

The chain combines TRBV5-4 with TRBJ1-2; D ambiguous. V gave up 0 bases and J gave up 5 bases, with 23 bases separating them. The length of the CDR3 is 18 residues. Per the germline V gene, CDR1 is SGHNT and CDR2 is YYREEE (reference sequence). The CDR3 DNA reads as TGTGCCAGCAGCTTGGACGTGCCTGGTATACGAACCCCGTATGGCTACACCTTC. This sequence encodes CASSLDVPGIRTPYGYTF.

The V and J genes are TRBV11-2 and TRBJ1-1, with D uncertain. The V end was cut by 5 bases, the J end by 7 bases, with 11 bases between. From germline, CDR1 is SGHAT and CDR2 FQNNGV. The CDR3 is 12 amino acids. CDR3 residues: CASSPAWVEAFF. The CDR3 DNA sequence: TGTGCCAGCAGCCCGGCATGGGTTGAAGCTTTCTTT.

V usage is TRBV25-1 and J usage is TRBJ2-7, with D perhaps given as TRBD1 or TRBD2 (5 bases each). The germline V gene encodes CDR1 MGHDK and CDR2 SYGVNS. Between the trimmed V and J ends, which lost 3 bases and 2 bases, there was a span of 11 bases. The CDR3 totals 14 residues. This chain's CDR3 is CASSDRVGAYEQYF. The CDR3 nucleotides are TGTGCCAGCAGTGACAGGGTGGGGGCCTACGAGCAGTACTTC.

CDR3 bases: TGTGCCAGCAGCCAAGACACCGGGATCTGGGGACAAGAGACCCAGTACTTC. This translates into CASSQDTGIWGQETQYF. The chain links TRBV14 to TRBJ2-5, with D perhaps matching TRBD2 (5 bases). The CDR3 sequence is 17 residues long. Trimming pared 0 bases from V and 2 bases from J, leaving 16 bases between. CDR1 SGHDN and CDR2 FVKESK come from the germline V gene.

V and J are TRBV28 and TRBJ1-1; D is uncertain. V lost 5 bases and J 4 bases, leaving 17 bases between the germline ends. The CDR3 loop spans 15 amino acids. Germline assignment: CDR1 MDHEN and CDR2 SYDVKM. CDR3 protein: CASSRSHTVGTEAFF. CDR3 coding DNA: TGTGCCAGCAGTCGTAGCCACACCGTCGGCACTGAAGCTTTCTTT.

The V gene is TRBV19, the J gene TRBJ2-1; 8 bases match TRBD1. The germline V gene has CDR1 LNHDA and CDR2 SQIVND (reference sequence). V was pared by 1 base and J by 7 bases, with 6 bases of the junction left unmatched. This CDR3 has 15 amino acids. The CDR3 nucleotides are TGTGCCAGTAGTATAGGGGACAGGTTACGAAATGAGCAGTTCTTC. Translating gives CASSIGDRLRNEQFF.

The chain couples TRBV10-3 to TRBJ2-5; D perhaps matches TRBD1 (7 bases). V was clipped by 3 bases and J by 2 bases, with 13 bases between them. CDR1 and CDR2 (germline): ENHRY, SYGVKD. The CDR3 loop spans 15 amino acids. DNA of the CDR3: TGTGCCATCAGTGAAGGCGGGACAGCACAAGAGACCCAGTACTTC. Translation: CAISEGGTAQETQYF.